This T cell receptor (beta chain) was captured in a study of blood T cell repertoires in COVID-19. At the level of the study: PBMCs, B-cell-depleted T cells, or T cells were the source of the cDNA or gDNA that made up the material.

Source study methods: Estimated nucleated cell counts came from reference gene primer amplification. Produced via immunoSEQ multiplex PCR; TCRdb's table is partial and in-frame only. D and trimming come from the DNA, and the V and J calls and clone size come from that table. Of about 46,000 clones in the sample, about four fifths are singletons; the top ten hold less than 7%. The CDR3 loop spans 14 amino acids. V was trimmed by 5 bases and J by 2 bases, leaving 10 bases between them. Germline values: CDR1 SEHNR, CDR2 FQNEAQ (reference sequence). Sequenced: peripheral blood. The receptor was derived from an elderly woman with acute or convalescent COVID-19. This chain uses TRBV7-9 with TRBJ1-5; a weak D match, TRBD1 (5 bases). Here the CDR3 DNA reads TGTGCCAGCAGCGTTGCGGGGGGCAATCAGCCCCAGCATTTT. Translated, it gives CASSVAGGNQPQHF.